Listed below are T cell receptor beta chains from one sample, sequenced in a study of blood T cell repertoires in COVID-19. Repertoires were generated with immunoSEQ multiplex PCR, while TCRdb's copy carries only in-frame clones and drops some. The sample records about 270,000 clones, 83% being singletons. Sequencing was carried out using peripheral blood. The receptors were gathered from a woman in her forties or fifties who had recovered from COVID-19. Both conserved end residues are part of each CDR3. Each record gives: V gene, J gene, clone size, D gene, CDR3 DNA, CDR3 protein. A D gene is named only where the DNA matches it firmly. Clone size is not always given. Where it is, it says once, few, many or a class for expanded clones.

v_gene: TRBV6-5
j_gene: TRBJ1-6
abundance: NA
d_gene: NA
CDR3nt: TGTGCCAGCAGTCCCCGGGGTCAATATAATTCACCCCTCCACTTT
CDR3aa: CASSPRGQYNSPLHF

v_gene: TRBV7-2
j_gene: TRBJ2-7
abundance: NA
d_gene: TRBD2
CDR3nt: TGTGCCAGCAGCTTGAGGTTGACTAGCGGTCCCTACGAGCAGTACTTC
CDR3aa: CASSLRLTSGPYEQYF

v_gene: TRBV20-1
j_gene: TRBJ1-1
abundance: NA
d_gene: NA
CDR3nt: TGCAGTGCTAGTTTCAGGCCGAACACTGAAGCTTTCTTT
CDR3aa: CSASFRPNTEAFF

v_gene: TRBV5-8
j_gene: TRBJ1-6
abundance: few
d_gene: TRBD1
CDR3nt: TGTGCCAGCAGCTTGATTTATGGGGACAGGGATTCTTATAATTCACCCCTCCACTTT
CDR3aa: CASSLIYGDRDSYNSPLHF

v_gene: TRBV6-1
j_gene: TRBJ2-7
abundance: few
d_gene: TRBD1
CDR3nt: TGTGCCAGCAGTGAGGTGACAGGGGGCAGGTACGAGCAGTACTTC
CDR3aa: CASSEVTGGRYEQYF

v_gene: TRBV28
j_gene: TRBJ2-1
abundance: once
d_gene: NA
CDR3nt: TGTGCCAGCAGCCGGGAGCCACCCTACAATGAGCAGTTCTTC
CDR3aa: CASSREPPYNEQFF

v_gene: TRBV21-1
j_gene: TRBJ2-2
abundance: once
d_gene: NA
CDR3nt: TGTGCCAGCAGCACCCCGGGGCTAGCGGGAGGTTACACCGGGGAGCTGTTTTTT
CDR3aa: CASSTPGLAGGYTGELFF

v_gene: TRBV19
j_gene: TRBJ1-1
abundance: NA
d_gene: TRBD1
CDR3nt: TGTGCCAGTAGTTGGGGGACAGGGGTGAACACTGAAGCTTTCTTT
CDR3aa: CASSWGTGVNTEAFF

v_gene: TRBV3-1/TRBV3-2
j_gene: TRBJ2-1
abundance: NA
d_gene: TRBD2
CDR3nt: TGTGCCAGCAGCGGACTAGCGGGGAACAATGAGCAGTTCTTC
CDR3aa: CASSGLAGNNEQFF

v_gene: TRBV11-3
j_gene: TRBJ2-3
abundance: NA
d_gene: NA
CDR3nt: TGTGCCAGCAGCTGGATGGAGGGAGATACGCAGTATTTT
CDR3aa: CASSWMEGDTQYF

v_gene: TRBV19
j_gene: TRBJ1-1
abundance: few
d_gene: NA
CDR3nt: TGTGCCAGTAGGTCGACAGAAATTGATTCTGAAGCTTTCTTT
CDR3aa: CASRSTEIDSEAFF

v_gene: TRBV28
j_gene: TRBJ2-5
abundance: NA
d_gene: NA
CDR3nt: TGTGCCAGCAGTTTGGGGGGTAGGAAGACCCAGTACTTC
CDR3aa: CASSLGGRKTQYF

v_gene: TRBV11-2
j_gene: TRBJ2-1
abundance: NA
d_gene: NA
CDR3nt: TGTGCCAGCACCCTTCGGGGAAGCTCCTACAATGAGCAGTTCTTC
CDR3aa: CASTLRGSSYNEQFF

v_gene: TRBV4-2
j_gene: TRBJ1-5
abundance: NA
d_gene: NA
CDR3nt: TGTGCCAGCAGCCAAGAGAGTTCCATGAATTTCCCCCAGCATTTT
CDR3aa: CASSQESSMNFPQHF

v_gene: TRBV5-1
j_gene: TRBJ2-3
abundance: NA
d_gene: TRBD2
CDR3nt: TGCGCCAGCAGCACCAAGCATACTAGCGTCTCCACAGATACGCAGTATTTT
CDR3aa: CASSTKHTSVSTDTQYF

v_gene: TRBV7-3
j_gene: TRBJ2-1
abundance: few
d_gene: TRBD2
CDR3nt: TGTGCCAGCAGCTTCGGGGGGGAGCAGTTCTTC
CDR3aa: CASSFGGEQFF

v_gene: TRBV6-5
j_gene: TRBJ1-6
abundance: NA
d_gene: TRBD1
CDR3nt: TGTGCCAGCAGGCCGCGACAGGGGAATTCACCCCTCCACTTT
CDR3aa: CASRPRQGNSPLHF

v_gene: TRBV5-6
j_gene: TRBJ1-4
abundance: NA
d_gene: TRBD1
CDR3nt: TGTGCCAGCAGCTTGGCGAGGGGGCTGAGTGAAAAACTGTTTTTT
CDR3aa: CASSLARGLSEKLFF

v_gene: TRBV6-5
j_gene: TRBJ2-1
abundance: NA
d_gene: TRBD2
CDR3nt: TGTGCCAGCAGTTTGCTAGCGGGGGATGTTAGGAATGAGCAGTTCTTC
CDR3aa: CASSLLAGDVRNEQFF

v_gene: TRBV28
j_gene: TRBJ1-2
abundance: NA
d_gene: TRBD1
CDR3nt: TGTGCCAGCAGCTCAGCCGGGACAGGGGGGGTCCCTGGGGGCTACACCTTC
CDR3aa: CASSSAGTGGVPGGYTF

v_gene: TRBV2
j_gene: TRBJ2-3
abundance: NA
d_gene: NA
CDR3nt: TGTGCCAGCAGTGAACTAGCTGAAACAGATACGCAGTATTTT
CDR3aa: CASSELAETDTQYF

v_gene: TRBV7-9
j_gene: TRBJ2-1
abundance: NA
d_gene: NA
CDR3nt: TGTGCCAGCAGCATCGGGGGAGCCCATGAGCAGTTCTTC
CDR3aa: CASSIGGAHEQFF

v_gene: TRBV30
j_gene: TRBJ1-1
abundance: NA
d_gene: TRBD1
CDR3nt: TGTGCCTGGAGTCAGGACAGGGAGACTGAAGCTTTCTTT
CDR3aa: CAWSQDRETEAFF

v_gene: TRBV18
j_gene: TRBJ2-1
abundance: NA
d_gene: NA
CDR3nt: TGTGCCAGCTCCCTAGGGGACAATGAGCAGTTCTTC
CDR3aa: CASSLGDNEQFF

v_gene: TRBV29-1
j_gene: TRBJ1-4
abundance: NA
d_gene: NA
CDR3nt: TGCAGCGTTACGCGACAGGCCCTCTCCGAAAAACTGTTTTTT
CDR3aa: CSVTRQALSEKLFF

v_gene: TRBV5-1
j_gene: TRBJ1-1
abundance: few
d_gene: NA
CDR3nt: TGCGCCAGCAGCCCATTTATGAGGCGCACTGAAGCTTTCTTT
CDR3aa: CASSPFMRRTEAFF

v_gene: TRBV5-1
j_gene: TRBJ2-7
abundance: few
d_gene: TRBD2
CDR3nt: TGCGCCAGCAGCTTAAGACCGGGACTAGCGGGAGGCGTAGACTCCTACGAGCAGTACTTC
CDR3aa: CASSLRPGLAGGVDSYEQYF

v_gene: TRBV28
j_gene: TRBJ2-2
abundance: NA
d_gene: TRBD2
CDR3nt: TGTGCCAGCAGTATAGCGGGGACCGGGGAGCTGTTTTTT
CDR3aa: CASSIAGTGELFF

v_gene: TRBV5-1
j_gene: TRBJ2-2
abundance: NA
d_gene: NA
CDR3nt: TGCGCCAGCAGCGTGACTATGAACACCGGGGAGCTGTTTTTT
CDR3aa: CASSVTMNTGELFF

v_gene: TRBV12-5
j_gene: TRBJ2-6
abundance: NA
d_gene: NA
CDR3nt: TGTGCTAGTGTTGGGGCGACGGTCAGCTCTGGGGCCAACGTCCTGACTTTC
CDR3aa: CASVGATVSSGANVLTF

v_gene: TRBV7-3
j_gene: TRBJ2-5
abundance: NA
d_gene: NA
CDR3nt: TGTGCCAGCAGCTTACTGGGTCTGACGGGAGAGACCCAGTACTTC
CDR3aa: CASSLLGLTGETQYF

v_gene: TRBV6-5
j_gene: TRBJ2-1
abundance: once
d_gene: NA
CDR3nt: TGTGCCAGCAGTCCGACATACTACAATGAGCAGTTCTTC
CDR3aa: CASSPTYYNEQFF

v_gene: TRBV7-9
j_gene: TRBJ2-7
abundance: once
d_gene: TRBD1
CDR3nt: TGTGCCAGCAGCCTAGACAGGGTAACGATCCAGTACTTC
CDR3aa: CASSLDRVTIQYF

v_gene: TRBV9
j_gene: TRBJ1-2
abundance: NA
d_gene: TRBD1
CDR3nt: TGTGCCAGCAGCCCAACGGACAGGGGATCCTATGGCTACACCTTC
CDR3aa: CASSPTDRGSYGYTF

v_gene: TRBV12-3/TRBV12-4
j_gene: TRBJ1-5
abundance: many
d_gene: NA
CDR3nt: TGTGCCAGCAAAGGGGTGGGCAATCAGCCCCAGCATTTT
CDR3aa: CASKGVGNQPQHF

v_gene: TRBV28
j_gene: TRBJ1-5
abundance: once
d_gene: TRBD1
CDR3nt: TGTGCCAGCAGTTTAAGTTGGGAACCGGGACAGGTTCTTTATAGCAATCAGCCCCAGCATTTT
CDR3aa: CASSLSWEPGQVLYSNQPQHF

v_gene: TRBV15
j_gene: TRBJ2-5
abundance: NA
d_gene: TRBD1
CDR3nt: TGTGCCACCAGCAGAGAACCGGGACAGGGGGCCTGGGAGACCCAGTACTTC
CDR3aa: CATSREPGQGAWETQYF